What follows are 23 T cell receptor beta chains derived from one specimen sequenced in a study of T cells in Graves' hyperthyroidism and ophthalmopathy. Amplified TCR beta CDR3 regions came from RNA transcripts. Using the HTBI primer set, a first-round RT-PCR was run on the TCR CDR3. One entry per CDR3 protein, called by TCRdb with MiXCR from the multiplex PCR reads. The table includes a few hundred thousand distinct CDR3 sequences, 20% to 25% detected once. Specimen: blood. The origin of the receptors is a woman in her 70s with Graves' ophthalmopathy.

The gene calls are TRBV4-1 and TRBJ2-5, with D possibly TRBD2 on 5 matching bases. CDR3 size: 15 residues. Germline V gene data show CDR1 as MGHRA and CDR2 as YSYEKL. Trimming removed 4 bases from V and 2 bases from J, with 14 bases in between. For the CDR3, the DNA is TGCGCCAGCAGCCGCTATAGAGGGCCGCAAGAGACCCAGTACTTC. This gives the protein CASSRYRGPQETQYF.

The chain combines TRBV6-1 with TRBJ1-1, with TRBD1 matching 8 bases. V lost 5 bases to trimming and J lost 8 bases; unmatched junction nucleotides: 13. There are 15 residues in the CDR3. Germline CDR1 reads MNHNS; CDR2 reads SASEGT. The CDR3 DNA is TGTGCCAGCAGTTCTAACCTGATGTCAGGGGGCGAAGCTTTCTTT. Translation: CASSSNLMSGGEAFF.

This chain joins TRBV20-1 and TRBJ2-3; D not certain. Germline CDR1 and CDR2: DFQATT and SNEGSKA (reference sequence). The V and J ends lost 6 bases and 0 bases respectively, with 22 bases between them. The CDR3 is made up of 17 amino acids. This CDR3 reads CSAQAPATPSSTDTQYF. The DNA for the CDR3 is TGCAGTGCCCAGGCCCCGGCCACACCTTCTAGCACAGATACGCAGTATTTT.

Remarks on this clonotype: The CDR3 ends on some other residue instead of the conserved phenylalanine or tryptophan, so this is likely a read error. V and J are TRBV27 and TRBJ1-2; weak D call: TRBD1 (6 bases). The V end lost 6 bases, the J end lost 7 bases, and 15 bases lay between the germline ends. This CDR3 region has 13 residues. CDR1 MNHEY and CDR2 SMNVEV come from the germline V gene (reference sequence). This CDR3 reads CASRRTGASGYTS. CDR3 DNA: TGTGCCAGCAGACGTACGGGGGCGAGTGGCTACACCTCC.

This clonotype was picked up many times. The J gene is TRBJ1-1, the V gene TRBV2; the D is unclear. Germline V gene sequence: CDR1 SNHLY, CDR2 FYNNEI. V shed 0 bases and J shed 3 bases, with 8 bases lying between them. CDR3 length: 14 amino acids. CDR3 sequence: CASSEALLHTEAFF. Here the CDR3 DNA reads TGTGCCAGCAGTGAAGCGCTTCTACACACTGAAGCTTTCTTT.

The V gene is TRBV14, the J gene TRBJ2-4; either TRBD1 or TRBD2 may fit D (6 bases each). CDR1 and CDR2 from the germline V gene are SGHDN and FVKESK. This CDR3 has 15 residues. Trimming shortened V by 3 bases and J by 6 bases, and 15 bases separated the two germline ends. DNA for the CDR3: TGTGCCAGCAGCCACTACGGGGGCCGGGGAAACATTCAGTACTTC. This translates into CASSHYGGRGNIQYF.

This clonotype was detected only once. The CDR3 DNA follows: TGTGCCAGCAGCCTCCTCACAGGAGCGGGTAGGAATGAGCAGTTCTTC. Its protein product is CASSLLTGAGRNEQFF. The V call is TRBV5-4, the J call TRBJ2-1; a weak D match, TRBD2 (6 bases). The germline CDR1 and CDR2 sequences are SGHNT and YYREEE (reference sequence). CDR3 length: 16 residues. Trimming stripped 4 bases from V and 7 bases from J, with 21 bases between.

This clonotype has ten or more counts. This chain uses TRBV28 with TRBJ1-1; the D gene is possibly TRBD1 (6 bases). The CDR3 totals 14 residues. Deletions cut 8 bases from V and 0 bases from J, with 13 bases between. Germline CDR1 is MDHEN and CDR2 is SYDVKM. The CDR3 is CASVDSNMNTEAFF. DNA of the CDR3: TGTGCCAGCGTGGACAGCAACATGAACACTGAAGCTTTCTTT.

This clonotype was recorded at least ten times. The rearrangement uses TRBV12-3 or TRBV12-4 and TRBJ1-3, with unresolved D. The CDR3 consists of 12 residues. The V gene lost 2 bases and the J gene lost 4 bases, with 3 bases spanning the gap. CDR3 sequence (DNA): TGTGCCAGCAGTTTAACGGGAAACACCATATATTTT. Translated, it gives CASSLTGNTIYF.

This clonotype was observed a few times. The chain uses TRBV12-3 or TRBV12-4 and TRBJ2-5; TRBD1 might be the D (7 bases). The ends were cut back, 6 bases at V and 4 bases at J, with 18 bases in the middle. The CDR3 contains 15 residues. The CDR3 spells CASRRRQGGGETQYF. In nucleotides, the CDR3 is TGTGCCAGCAGACGAAGACAGGGAGGCGGAGAGACCCAGTACTTC.

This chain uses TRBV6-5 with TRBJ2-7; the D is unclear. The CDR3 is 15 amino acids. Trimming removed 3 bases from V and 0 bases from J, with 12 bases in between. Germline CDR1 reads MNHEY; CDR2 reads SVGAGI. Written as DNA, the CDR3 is TGTGCCAGCAGTTATCTGCCGAGGAGCTCCTACGAGCAGTACTTC. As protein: CASSYLPRSSYEQYF.

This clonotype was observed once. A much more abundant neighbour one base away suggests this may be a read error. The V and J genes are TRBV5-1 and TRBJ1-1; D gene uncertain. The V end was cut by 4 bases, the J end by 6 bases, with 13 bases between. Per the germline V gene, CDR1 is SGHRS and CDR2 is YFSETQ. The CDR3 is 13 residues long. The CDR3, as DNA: TGCGCCAGCAGCCTGGGATTCAACGCTGAAGCTTTCTTT. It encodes CASSLGFNAEAFF. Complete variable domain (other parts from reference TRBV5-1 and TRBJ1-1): KAGVTQTPRYLIKTRGQQVTLSCSPISGHRSVSWYQQTPGQGLQFLFEYFSETQRNKGNFPGRFSGRQFSNSRSEMNVSTLELGDSALYLCASSLGFNAEAFFGQGTRLTVV.

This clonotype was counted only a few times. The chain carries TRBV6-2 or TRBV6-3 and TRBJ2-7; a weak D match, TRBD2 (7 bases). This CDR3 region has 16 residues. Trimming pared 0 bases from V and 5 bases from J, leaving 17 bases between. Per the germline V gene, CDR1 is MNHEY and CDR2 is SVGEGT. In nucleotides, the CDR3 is TGTGCCAGCAGTTACTCGAAAGTTGGAGGGGGGGACGAGCAGTACTTC. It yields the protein CASSYSKVGGGDEQYF.

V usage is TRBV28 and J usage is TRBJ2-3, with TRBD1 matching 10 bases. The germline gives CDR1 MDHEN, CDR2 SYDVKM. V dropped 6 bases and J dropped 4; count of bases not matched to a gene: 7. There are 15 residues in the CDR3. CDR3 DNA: TGTGCCAGCAGGACCGGGACAGGGGTTGCAGATACGCAGTATTTT. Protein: CASRTGTGVADTQYF.

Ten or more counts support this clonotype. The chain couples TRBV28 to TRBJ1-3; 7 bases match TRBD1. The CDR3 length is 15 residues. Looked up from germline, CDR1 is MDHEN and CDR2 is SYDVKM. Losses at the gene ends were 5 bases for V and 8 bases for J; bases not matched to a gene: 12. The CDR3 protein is CASSDSYRGSHTIYF. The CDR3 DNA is TGTGCCAGCAGTGATTCTTACAGGGGATCGCACACCATATATTTT. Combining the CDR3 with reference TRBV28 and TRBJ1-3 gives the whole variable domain DVKVTQSSRYLVKRTGEKVFLECVQDMDHENMFWYRQDPGLGLRLIYFSYDVKMKEKGDIPEGYSVSREKKERFSLILESASTNQTSMYLCASSDSYRGSHTIYFGEGSWLTVV.

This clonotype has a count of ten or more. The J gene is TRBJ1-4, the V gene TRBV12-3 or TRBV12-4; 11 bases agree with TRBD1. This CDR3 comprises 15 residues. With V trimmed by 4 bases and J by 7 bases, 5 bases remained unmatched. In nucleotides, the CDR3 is TGTGCCAGCAGTTCAGGACAGGGGGCAAGTGAAAAACTGTTTTTT. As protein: CASSSGQGASEKLFF.

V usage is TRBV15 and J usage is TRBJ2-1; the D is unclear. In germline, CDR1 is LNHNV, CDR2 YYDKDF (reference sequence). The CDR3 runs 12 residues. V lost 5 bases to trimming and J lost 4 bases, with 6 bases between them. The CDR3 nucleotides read TGTGCCACCAGCGTGGGATACAATGAGCAGTTCTTC. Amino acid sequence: CATSVGYNEQFF.

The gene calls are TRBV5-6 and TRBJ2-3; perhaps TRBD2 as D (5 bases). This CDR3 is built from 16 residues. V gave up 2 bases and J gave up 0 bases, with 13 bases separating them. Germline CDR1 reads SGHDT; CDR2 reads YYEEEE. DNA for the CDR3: TGTGCCAGCAGCTTTCTCGGGGTGAGGAGCACAGATACGCAGTATTTT. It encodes CASSFLGVRSTDTQYF.

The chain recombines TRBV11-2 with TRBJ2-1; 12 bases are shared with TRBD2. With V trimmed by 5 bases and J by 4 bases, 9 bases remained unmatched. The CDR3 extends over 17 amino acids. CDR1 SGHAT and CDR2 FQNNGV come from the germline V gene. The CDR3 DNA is TGTGCCAGCAGCCACGTCCGCGGACTAGCGGGATACAATGAGCAGTTCTTC. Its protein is CASSHVRGLAGYNEQFF. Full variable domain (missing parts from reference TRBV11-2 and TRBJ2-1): EAGVAQSPRYKIIEKRQSVAFWCNPISGHATLYWYQQILGQGPKLLIQFQNNGVVDDSQLPKDRFSAERLKGVDSTLKIQPAKLEDSAVYLCASSHVRGLAGYNEQFFGPGTRLTVL.

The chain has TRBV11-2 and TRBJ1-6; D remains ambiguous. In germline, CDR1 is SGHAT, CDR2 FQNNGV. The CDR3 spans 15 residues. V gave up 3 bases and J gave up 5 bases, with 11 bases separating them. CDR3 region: CASSFSGKDNSPLHF. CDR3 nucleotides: TGTGCCAGCAGCTTTTCGGGCAAGGATAATTCACCCCTCCACTTT.

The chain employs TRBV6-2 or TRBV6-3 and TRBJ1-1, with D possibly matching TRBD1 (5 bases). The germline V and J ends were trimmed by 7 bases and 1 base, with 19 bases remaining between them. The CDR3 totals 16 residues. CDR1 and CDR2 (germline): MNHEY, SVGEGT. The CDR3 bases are TGTGCCAGCACTCTAGCTCCAGGGAGGGGGAACACTGAAGCTTTCTTT. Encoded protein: CASTLAPGRGNTEAFF.

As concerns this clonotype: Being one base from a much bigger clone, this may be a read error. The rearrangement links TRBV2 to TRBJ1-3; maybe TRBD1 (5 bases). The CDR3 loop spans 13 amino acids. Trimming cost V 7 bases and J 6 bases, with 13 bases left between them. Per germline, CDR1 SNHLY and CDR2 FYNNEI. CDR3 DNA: TGTGCCAGCAAGGGGAACATGAAAAACACCATATATTTT. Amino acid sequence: CASKGNMKNTIYF.

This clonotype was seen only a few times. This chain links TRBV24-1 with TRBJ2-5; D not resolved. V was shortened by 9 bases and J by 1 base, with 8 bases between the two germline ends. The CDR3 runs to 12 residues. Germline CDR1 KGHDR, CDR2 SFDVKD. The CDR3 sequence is CATGDSQETQYF. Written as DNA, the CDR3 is TGTGCCACCGGAGATTCCCAAGAGACCCAGTACTTC.